This entry is about one T cell receptor beta chain. This clonotype showed up just a few times. This clone's antigen is unknown. Base qualities are not at hand, and no much larger clone is one base apart. These data originate in a study of T cell repertoires in cytomegalovirus infection (dated by TCRdb to between 2018 and 2020). Looking at the study overall: Because public TCR beta signatures pointed to carriage of CMV infection together with the matching HLA type, the HLA type of each donor mattered for the analysis.

Study-wide conclusions, independent of this receptor: The ex vivo response was dominated by HLA-C-restricted CMV-specific TCR beta clonotypes, which also provided the single most frequent clonotype in two of eight donors. In both this cohort and an independent roughly 350-donor cohort, the cumulative frequency of public TCR beta family members distinguished carriers of CMV infection plus the relevant HLA type.

Sequencing used an Illumina HiSeq 1500. TCRdb took the public reads, trimmed them with fastp at Q25, ran MiXCR for clone calling and kept in-frame beta chains. Rows with one shared CDR3 protein collapse into an entry with the most common genes and DNA. For this sample the table gives approximately 100,000 distinct CDR3 sequences, of which less than 25% were detected only once. Of the sample, about two fifths falls within the top ten clones. V lost 3 bases and J lost 6 bases; the stretch between them is 10 bases long. Taken from the germline V gene, the CDR1 and CDR2 loops are MDHEN and SYDVKM. Including cysteine and phenylalanine, the CDR3 has 13 amino acids. The DNA shown is the 39-base CDR3, in frame from base 1.

The TCR sequence derives from a human donor in good health (CMV status not recorded). Some clones in this sample may be carry-over from other donors' samples. The sequence is built from TRBV28 and TRBJ2-3; the best D guess is TRBD2, with 5 bases matching. Material: CD8+ T cells from PBMCs. The DNA sequence is as follows: TGTGCCAGCAGTTTTCGGATAGCGGATACGCAGTATTTT. The translation is CASSFRIADTQYF.